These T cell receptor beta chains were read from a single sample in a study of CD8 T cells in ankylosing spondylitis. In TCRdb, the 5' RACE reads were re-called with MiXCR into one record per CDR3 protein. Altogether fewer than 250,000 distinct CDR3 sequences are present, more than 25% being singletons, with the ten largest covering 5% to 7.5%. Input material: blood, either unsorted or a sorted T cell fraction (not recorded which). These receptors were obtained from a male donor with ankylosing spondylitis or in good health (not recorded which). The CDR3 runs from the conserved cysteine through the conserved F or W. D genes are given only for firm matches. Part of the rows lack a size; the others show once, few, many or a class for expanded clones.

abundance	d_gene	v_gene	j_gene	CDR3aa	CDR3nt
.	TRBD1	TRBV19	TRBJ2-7	CACSLDRDRGLAQSYEQYF	TGTGCCTGCAGTTTAGATAGGGACAGGGGGCTGGCTCAGTCCTACGAGCAGTACTTC
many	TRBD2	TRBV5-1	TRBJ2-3	CASKEPGLAGLTDTQYF	TGCGCCAGCAAGGAGCCGGGACTAGCGGGACTCACAGATACGCAGTATTTT
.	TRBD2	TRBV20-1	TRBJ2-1	CSAILALYNEQFF	TGCAGTGCTATACTAGCGCTCTACAATGAGCAGTTCTTC
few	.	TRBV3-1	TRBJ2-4	CASSQRAAKNIQYF	TGTGCCAGCAGCCAAAGGGCGGCCAAAAACATTCAGTACTTC
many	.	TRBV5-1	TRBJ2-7	CASSLSGPLGEQYF	TGCGCCAGCAGCTTGAGTGGCCCCCTGGGCGAGCAGTACTTC
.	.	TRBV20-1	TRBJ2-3	CSARSLPDTQYF	TGCAGTGCTAGGAGTCTTCCAGATACGCAGTATTTT
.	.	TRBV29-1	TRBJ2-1	CSVDVAVLGNNEQFF	TGCAGCGTTGATGTTGCTGTCTTGGGGAACAATGAGCAGTTCTTC
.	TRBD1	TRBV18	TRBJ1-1	CASSLGQGQYTEAFF	TGTGCCAGCTCCCTCGGACAGGGGCAATACACTGAAGCTTTCTTT
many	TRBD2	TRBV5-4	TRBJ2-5	CASSLDGREGETQYF	TGTGCCAGCAGCTTGGATGGGCGGGAGGGGGAGACCCAGTACTTC
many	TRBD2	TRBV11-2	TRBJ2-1	CASSLEPSGREQFF	TGTGCCAGCAGCTTAGAGCCTAGCGGGAGAGAGCAGTTCTTC
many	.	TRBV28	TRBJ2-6	CASSLNKQTGANVLTF	TGTGCCAGCAGCCTGAACAAGCAAACTGGGGCCAACGTCCTGACTTTC
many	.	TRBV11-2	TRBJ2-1	CASSHPLDSYNEQFF	TGTGCCAGCAGCCATCCGTTAGACTCCTACAATGAGCAGTTCTTC
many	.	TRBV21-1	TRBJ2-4	CASSKQASQGAHVQLAKNIQYF	TGTGCCAGCAGCAAACAGGCATCTCAGGGGGCGCATGTCCAACTAGCCAAAAACATTCAGTACTTC
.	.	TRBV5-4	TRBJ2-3	CASSLGGRTDTQYF	TGTGCCAGCAGCTTGGGGGGTCGCACAGATACGCAGTATTTT
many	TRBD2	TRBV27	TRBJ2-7	CASSPSTSGSYEQYF	TGTGCCAGCAGTCCCTCGACTAGCGGGTCCTACGAGCAGTACTTC
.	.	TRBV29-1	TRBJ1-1	CSVGRGAGTEAFF	TGCAGCGTTGGAAGGGGCGCGGGCACTGAAGCTTTCTTT
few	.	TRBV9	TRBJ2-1	CASSVEAGVIYNEQFF	TGTGCCAGCAGCGTAGAAGCGGGCGTCATCTACAATGAGCAGTTCTTC
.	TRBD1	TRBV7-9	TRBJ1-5	CASSSRDRFQPQHF	TGTGCCAGCAGCTCAAGGGACAGATTTCAGCCCCAGCATTTT
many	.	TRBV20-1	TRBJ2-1	CSAHNRANNEQFF	TGCAGTGCCCACAATCGGGCTAACAATGAGCAGTTCTTC
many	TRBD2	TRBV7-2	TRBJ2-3	CASSSSGRAVDTQYF	TGTGCCAGCAGCTCTAGCGGGAGGGCGGTGGATACGCAGTATTTT
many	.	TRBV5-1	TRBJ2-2	CASSTVAGEDGELFF	TGCGCCAGCAGCACGGTCGCAGGTGAAGACGGGGAGCTGTTTTTT
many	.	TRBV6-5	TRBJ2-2	CASSWASNTGELFF	TGTGCCAGCAGTTGGGCCTCAAACACCGGGGAGCTGTTTTTT
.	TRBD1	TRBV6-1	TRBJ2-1	CASSGYTGVDEQFF	TGTGCCAGCAGTGGTTACACAGGGGTCGATGAGCAGTTCTTC
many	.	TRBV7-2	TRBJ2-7	CASSGSGEYEQYF	TGTGCCAGCAGCGGCTCAGGGGAATACGAGCAGTACTTC
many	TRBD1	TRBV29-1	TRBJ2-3	CSKRDRLGDTQYF	TGCAGCAAACGGGACAGACTGGGGGATACGCAGTATTTT
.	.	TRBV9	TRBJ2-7	CASSTRLESEQYF	TGTGCCAGCAGCACACGTTTGGAGTCCGAGCAGTACTTC
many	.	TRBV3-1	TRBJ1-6	CASSLDRNSPLHF	TGTGCCAGCAGCCTCGATCGGAATTCACCCCTCCACTTT
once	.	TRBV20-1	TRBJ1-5	CSASDGGQPQHF	TGCAGTGCTAGCGATGGGGGGCAGCCCCAGCATTTT
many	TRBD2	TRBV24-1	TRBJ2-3	CATSTGGSWYF	TGTGCCACCAGTACGGGAGGTTCGTGGTATTTT
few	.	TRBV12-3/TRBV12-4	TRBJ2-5	CASSLVGLQETQYF	TGTGCCAGCAGTTTAGTGGGCTTACAAGAGACCCAGTACTTC
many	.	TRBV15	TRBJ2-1	CATSGLENLQGEQFF	TGTGCCACCAGCGGTCTAGAAAACCTCCAGGGTGAGCAGTTCTTC
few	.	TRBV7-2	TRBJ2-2	CASSLTRQITGELFF	TGTGCCAGCAGCTTGACGCGGCAGATCACCGGGGAGCTGTTTTTT
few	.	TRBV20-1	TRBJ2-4	CSARELLRGTNIQYF	TGCAGTGCTAGAGAACTACTGAGGGGTACAAACATTCAGTACTTC
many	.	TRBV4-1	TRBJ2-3	CASRRGWSDGGSQYF	TGCGCCAGCAGAAGGGGCTGGAGTGACGGTGGGTCGCAGTATTTT
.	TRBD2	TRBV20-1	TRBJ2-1	CSARLGLAGDREQFF	TGCAGTGCAAGATTAGGACTAGCGGGGGATAGGGAGCAGTTCTTC
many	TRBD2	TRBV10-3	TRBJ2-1	CAIQASGGYNEQFF	TGTGCCATTCAAGCTAGCGGGGGCTACAATGAGCAGTTCTTC
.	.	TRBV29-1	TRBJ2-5	CSVEEGGETQYF	TGCAGCGTTGAAGAAGGGGGTGAGACCCAGTACTTC
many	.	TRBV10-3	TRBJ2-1	CAISAGQGLNEQFF	TGTGCCATCAGTGCTGGGCAGGGGCTCAATGAGCAGTTCTTC
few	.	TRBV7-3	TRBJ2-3	CASSLGAGNTDTQYF	TGTGCCAGCAGCTTAGGGGCGGGGAACACAGATACGCAGTATTTT
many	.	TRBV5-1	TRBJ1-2	CASSPEAVGYTF	TGCGCCAGCAGCCCCGAGGCGGTTGGCTACACCTTC
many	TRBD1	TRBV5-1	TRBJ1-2	CASSLNPGQGASNYGYTF	TGCGCCAGCAGCTTAAATCCGGGACAGGGGGCGTCTAACTATGGCTACACCTTC
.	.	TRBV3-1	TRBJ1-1	CASSQDTGIMNTEAFF	TGTGCCAGCAGCCAAGATACAGGGATCATGAACACTGAAGCTTTCTTT
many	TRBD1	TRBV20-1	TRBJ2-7	CSAGDRGAVQYF	TGCAGTGCTGGGGACAGGGGAGCTGTGCAGTACTTC
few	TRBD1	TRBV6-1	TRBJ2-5	CASTRQGAQETQYF	TGTGCCAGCACCCGACAGGGAGCGCAAGAGACCCAGTACTTC